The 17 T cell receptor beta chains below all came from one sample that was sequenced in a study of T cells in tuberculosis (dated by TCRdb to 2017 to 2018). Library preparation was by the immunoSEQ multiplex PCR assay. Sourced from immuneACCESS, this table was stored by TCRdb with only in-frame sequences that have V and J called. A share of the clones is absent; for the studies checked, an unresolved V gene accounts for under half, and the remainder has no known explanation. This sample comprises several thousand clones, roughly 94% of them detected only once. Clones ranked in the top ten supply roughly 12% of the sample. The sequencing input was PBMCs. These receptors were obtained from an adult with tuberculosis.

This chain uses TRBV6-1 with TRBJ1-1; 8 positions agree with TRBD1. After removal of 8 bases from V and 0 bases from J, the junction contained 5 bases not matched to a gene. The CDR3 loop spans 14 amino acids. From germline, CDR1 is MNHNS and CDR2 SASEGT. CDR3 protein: CASGRQGMNTEAFF. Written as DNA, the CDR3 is TGTGCCAGCGGCCGACAGGGGATGAACACTGAAGCTTTCTTT.

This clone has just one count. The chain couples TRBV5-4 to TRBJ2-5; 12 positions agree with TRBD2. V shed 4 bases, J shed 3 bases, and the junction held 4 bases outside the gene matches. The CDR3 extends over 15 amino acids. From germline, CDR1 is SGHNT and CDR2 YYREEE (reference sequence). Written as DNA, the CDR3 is TGTGCCAGCAGCCACCGACTAGCGGGGGAAGAGACCCAGTACTTC. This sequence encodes CASSHRLAGEETQYF. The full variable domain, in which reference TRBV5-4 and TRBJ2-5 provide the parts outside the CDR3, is ETGVTQSPTHLIKTRGQQVTLRCSSQSGHNTVSWYQQALGQGPQFIFQYYREEENGRGNFPPRFSGLQFPNYSSELNVNALELDDSALYLCASSHRLAGEETQYFGPGTRLLVL.

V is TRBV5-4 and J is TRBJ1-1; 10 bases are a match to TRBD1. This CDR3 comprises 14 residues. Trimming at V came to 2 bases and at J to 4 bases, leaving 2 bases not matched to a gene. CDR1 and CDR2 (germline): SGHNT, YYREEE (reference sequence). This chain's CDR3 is CASSFGQGGTEAFF. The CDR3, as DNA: TGTGCCAGCAGCTTCGGACAGGGGGGCACTGAAGCTTTCTTT.

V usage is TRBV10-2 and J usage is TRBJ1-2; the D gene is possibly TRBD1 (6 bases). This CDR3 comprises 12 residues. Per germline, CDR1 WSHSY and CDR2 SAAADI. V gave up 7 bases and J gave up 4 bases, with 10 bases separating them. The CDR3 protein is CASKDSPYGYTF. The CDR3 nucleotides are TGCGCCAGCAAGGACAGTCCCTATGGCTACACCTTC.

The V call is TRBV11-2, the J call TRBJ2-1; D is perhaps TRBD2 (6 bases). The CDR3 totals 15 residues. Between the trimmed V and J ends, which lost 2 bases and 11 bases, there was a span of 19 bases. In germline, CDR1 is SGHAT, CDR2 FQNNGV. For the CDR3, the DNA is TGTGCCAGCAGCTTATATCTTCGAGAGGGAGGACAGCAGTTCTTC. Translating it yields CASSLYLREGGQQFF.

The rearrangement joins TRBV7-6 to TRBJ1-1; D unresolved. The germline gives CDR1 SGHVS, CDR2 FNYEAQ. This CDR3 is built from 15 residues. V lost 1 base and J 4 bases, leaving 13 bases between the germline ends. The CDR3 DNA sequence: TGTGCCAGCAGCTTAGGTATCGCGAAGAGCACTGAAGCTTTCTTT. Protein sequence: CASSLGIAKSTEAFF.

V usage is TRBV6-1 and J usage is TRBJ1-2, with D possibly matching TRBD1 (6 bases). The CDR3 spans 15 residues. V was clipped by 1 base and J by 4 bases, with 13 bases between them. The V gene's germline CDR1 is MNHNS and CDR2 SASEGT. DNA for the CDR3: TGTGCCAGCAGTGAAGAGACAGGCCCCTTCTATGGCTACACCTTC. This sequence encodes CASSEETGPFYGYTF.

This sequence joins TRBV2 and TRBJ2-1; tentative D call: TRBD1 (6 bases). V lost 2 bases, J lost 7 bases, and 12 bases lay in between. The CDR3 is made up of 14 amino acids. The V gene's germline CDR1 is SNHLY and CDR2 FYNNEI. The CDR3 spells CASSELRGGNEQFF. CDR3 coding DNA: TGTGCCAGCAGTGAACTCCGAGGGGGTAATGAGCAGTTCTTC.

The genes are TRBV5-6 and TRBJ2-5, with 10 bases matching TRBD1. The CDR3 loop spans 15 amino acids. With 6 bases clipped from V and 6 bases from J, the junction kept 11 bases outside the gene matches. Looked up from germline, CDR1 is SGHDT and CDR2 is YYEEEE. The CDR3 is CASTPGTGVSKTQYF. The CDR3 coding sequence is TGTGCCAGCACCCCCGGGACAGGGGTTTCCAAGACCCAGTACTTC.

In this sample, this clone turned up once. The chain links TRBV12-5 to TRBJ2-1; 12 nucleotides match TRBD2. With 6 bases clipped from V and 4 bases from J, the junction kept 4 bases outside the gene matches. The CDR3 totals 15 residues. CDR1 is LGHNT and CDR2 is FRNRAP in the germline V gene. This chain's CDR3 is CASGASGGAYNEQFF. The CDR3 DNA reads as TGTGCTAGTGGAGCTAGCGGGGGGGCATACAATGAGCAGTTCTTC.

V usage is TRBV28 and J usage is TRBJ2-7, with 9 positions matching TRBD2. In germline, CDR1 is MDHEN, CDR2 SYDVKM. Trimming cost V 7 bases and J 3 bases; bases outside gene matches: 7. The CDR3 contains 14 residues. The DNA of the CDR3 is TGTGCCAGCACGAGGGGACTAGCCCTCTACGAGCAGTACTTC. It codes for CASTRGLALYEQYF. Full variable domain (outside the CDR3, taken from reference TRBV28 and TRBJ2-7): DVKVTQSSRYLVKRTGEKVFLECVQDMDHENMFWYRQDPGLGLRLIYFSYDVKMKEKGDIPEGYSVSREKKERFSLILESASTNQTSMYLCASTRGLALYEQYFGPGTRLTVT.

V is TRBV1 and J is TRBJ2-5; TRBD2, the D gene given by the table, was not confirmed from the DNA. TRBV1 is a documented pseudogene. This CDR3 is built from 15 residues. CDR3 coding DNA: TGCACCAGCAGCCTACGCGGGAGCAGTTCGGAGACCCAGTACTTC. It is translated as CTSSLRGSSSETQYF.

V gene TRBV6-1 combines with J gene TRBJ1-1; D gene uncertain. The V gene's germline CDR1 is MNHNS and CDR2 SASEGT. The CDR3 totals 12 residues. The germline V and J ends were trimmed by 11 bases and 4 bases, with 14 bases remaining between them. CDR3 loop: CAGSRLTTEAFF. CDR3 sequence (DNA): TGTGCCGGATCGCGACTGACCACTGAAGCTTTCTTT.

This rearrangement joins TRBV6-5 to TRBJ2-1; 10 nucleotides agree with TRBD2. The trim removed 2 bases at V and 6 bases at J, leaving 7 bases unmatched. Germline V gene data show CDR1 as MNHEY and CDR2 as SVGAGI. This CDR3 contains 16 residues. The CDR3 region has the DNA TGTGCCAGCAGTTACGCTCTTAGCGGGGGGCCCAATGAGCAGTTCTTC. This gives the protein CASSYALSGGPNEQFF.

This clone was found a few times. The chain's CDR3 is CAGGSTGELFF. The CDR3 DNA sequence: TGTGCAGGCGGGAGCACCGGGGAGCTGTTTTTT. This chain joins TRBV6-6 and TRBJ2-2, with 7 bases matching TRBD2. CDR3 length: 11 amino acids. Germline CDR1 is MNHNY and CDR2 is SVGAGI (reference sequence).

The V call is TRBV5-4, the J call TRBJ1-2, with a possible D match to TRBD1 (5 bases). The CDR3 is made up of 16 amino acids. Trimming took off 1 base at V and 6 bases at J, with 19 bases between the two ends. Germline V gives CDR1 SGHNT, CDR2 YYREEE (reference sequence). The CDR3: CASSLLGGLKRDGYTF. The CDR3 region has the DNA TGTGCCAGCAGCTTGCTCGGGGGACTCAAACGGGATGGCTACACCTTC.

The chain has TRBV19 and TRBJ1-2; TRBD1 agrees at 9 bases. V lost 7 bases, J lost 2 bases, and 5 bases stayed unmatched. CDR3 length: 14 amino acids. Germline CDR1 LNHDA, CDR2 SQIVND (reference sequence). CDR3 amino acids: CASKLDRGNYGYTF. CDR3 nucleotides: TGTGCCAGTAAACTGGACAGGGGAAACTATGGCTACACCTTC. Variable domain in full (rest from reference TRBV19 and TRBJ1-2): DGGITQSPKYLFRKEGQNVTLSCEQNLNHDAMYWYRQDPGQGLRLIYYSQIVNDFQKGDIAEGYSVSREKKESFPLTVTSAQKNPTAFYLCASKLDRGNYGYTFGSGTRLTVV.